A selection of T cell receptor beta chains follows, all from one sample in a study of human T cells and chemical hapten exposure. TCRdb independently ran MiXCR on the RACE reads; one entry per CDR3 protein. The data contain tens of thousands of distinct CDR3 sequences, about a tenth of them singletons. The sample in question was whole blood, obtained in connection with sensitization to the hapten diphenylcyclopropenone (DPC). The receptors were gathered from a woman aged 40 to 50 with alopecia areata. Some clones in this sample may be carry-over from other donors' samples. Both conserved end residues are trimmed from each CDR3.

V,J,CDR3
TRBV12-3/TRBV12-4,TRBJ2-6,ASSAMSGANVLT
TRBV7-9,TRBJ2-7,ASSLAAVTNIYEQY
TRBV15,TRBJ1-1,ATSRSQGDDTEAF
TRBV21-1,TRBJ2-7,ASSKDRDRGDDQY
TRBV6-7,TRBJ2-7,ASTLRGTSGTSYEQY
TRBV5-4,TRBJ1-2,ASRRQTDGYT
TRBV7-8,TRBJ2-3,ASSLLQTGISTDTQY
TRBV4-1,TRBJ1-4,ASSQDWAQYTATNEKLF
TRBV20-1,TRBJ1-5,SARTWSSNQPQH
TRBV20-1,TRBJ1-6,SARAIGSPLH
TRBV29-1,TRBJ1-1,SVGQGAPSEAF
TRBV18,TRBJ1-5,ASSPGQGLNQPQH
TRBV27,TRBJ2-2,ASSPPRGTKNTGELF
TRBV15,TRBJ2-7,ATATGY
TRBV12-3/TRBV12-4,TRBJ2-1,ASSLVGQGRNEQF
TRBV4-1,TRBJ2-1,ASSQDHHEQF
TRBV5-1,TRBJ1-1,ASSSQANTEAF
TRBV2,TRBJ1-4,ATTVERVATNEKLF
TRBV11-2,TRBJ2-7,ASSSGTEPYEQY
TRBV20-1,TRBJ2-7,SAHRVSYEQY
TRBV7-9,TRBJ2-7,ASGGRPYEQY
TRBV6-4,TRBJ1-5,ASSDSIRTEYSNQPQH
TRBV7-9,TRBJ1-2,ASSPTGDSGYT
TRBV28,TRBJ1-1,ASSFTPKLNTEAF
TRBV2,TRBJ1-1,ASIGLGGTEAF
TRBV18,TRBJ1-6,ASTRGDSPLH